The 31 T cell receptor beta chains presented below share a single source sample, sequenced in a study of blood T cell repertoires in COVID-19. The assay was immunoSEQ multiplex PCR, and TCRdb's table has in-frame clones only and misses some. This table has 240,000 or so clones, about 90% appearing once. Sequenced: PBMCs or T cells enriched from blood (not recorded which). The receptors were gathered from a woman in her thirties or forties with acute COVID-19.

This sequence joins TRBV27 and TRBJ2-1; D possibly corresponds to TRBD2 (5 bases). V lost 6 bases to trimming and J lost 9 bases, with 15 bases between them. CDR3 size: 13 residues. The germline CDR1 and CDR2 sequences are MNHEY and SMNVEV (reference sequence). DNA for the CDR3: TGTGCCAGCAGAAGGTCTTACGCGGGTGAGCAGTTCTTC. Translating gives CASRRSYAGEQFF.

This chain uses TRBV2 with TRBJ2-1; D is undetermined. CDR3 length: 14 residues. The ends were cut back, 6 bases at V and 4 bases at J, with 13 bases in the middle. Looked up from germline, CDR1 is SNHLY and CDR2 is FYNNEI. CDR3 DNA: TGTGCCAGCAGGCGAATGCTGCAATACAATGAGCAGTTCTTC. Protein sequence: CASRRMLQYNEQFF. Using reference TRBV2 and TRBJ2-1 for the parts outside the CDR3, the full variable domain is EPEVTQTPSHQVTQMGQEVILRCVPISNHLYFYWYRQILGQKVEFLVSFYNNEISEKSEIFDDQFSVERPDGSNFTLKIRSTKLEDSAMYFCASRRMLQYNEQFFGPGTRLTVL.

The chain has TRBV11-3 and TRBJ2-3, with 10 positions matching TRBD1. The germline V gene has CDR1 SGHNT and CDR2 YENEEA. The junction had 7 bases not matched to a gene; V was cut back by 5 bases and J by 5 bases. The CDR3 has 15 amino acids. DNA of the CDR3: TGTGCCAGCAGCGCCCGGACAGGGGGGAGAGATACGCAGTATTTT. Encoded protein: CASSARTGGRDTQYF. Looking up the rest from reference TRBV11-3 and TRBJ2-3 gives the full variable domain: EAGVVQSPRYKIIEKKQPVAFWCNPISGHNTLYWYLQNLGQGPELLIRYENEEAVDDSQLPKDRFSAERLKGVDSTLKIQPAELGDSAVYLCASSARTGGRDTQYFGPGTRLTVL.

CDR3 region: CASSPGTGGTGELFF. The CDR3, as DNA: TGTGCCAGCAGCCCAGGGACAGGGGGCACCGGGGAGCTGTTTTTT. The chain couples TRBV7-9 to TRBJ2-2; 11 nucleotides agree with TRBD1. The V gene end was trimmed by 5 bases and the J gene end by 4 bases; junction bases not matched to a gene: 3. CDR1 SEHNR and CDR2 FQNEAQ come from the germline V gene (reference sequence). This CDR3 is built from 15 residues. The whole variable domain, remainder taken from reference TRBV7-9 and TRBJ2-2, is DTGVSQNPRHKITKRGQNVTFRCDPISEHNRLYWYRQTLGQGPEFLTYFQNEAQLEKSRLLSDRFSAERPKGSFSTLEIQRTEQGDSAMYLCASSPGTGGTGELFFGEGSRLTVL.

The chain joins TRBV19 to TRBJ2-5; 10 bases are a match to TRBD2. Trimming cost V 2 bases and J 3 bases; bases outside gene matches: 3. The CDR3 loop spans 15 amino acids. Looked up from germline, CDR1 is LNHDA and CDR2 is SQIVND (reference sequence). In DNA, the CDR3 is TGTGCCAGTAGTATACTAGCGGGAGCGAAAGAGACCCAGTACTTC. Translated, it gives CASSILAGAKETQYF.

The gene calls are TRBV27 and TRBJ2-1, with 10 nucleotides matching TRBD1. Germline CDR1 is MNHEY and CDR2 is SMNVEV (reference sequence). The CDR3 has 14 amino acids. Trimming took 6 bases from V and 4 from J; bases not matched to a gene: 3. The CDR3 DNA is TGTGCCAGCAGGGGGACAGGGGAGTACAATGAGCAGTTCTTC. Translation: CASRGTGEYNEQFF.

The chain couples TRBV11-3 to TRBJ2-7; 8 nucleotides match TRBD2. Germline CDR1 and CDR2: SGHNT and YENEEA. With 1 base clipped from V and 5 bases from J, the junction kept 10 bases outside the gene matches. CDR3 length: 16 residues. The DNA for the CDR3 is TGTGCCAGCAGCTTAGCGCTGGCGGGAGGCCCCCACGAGCAGTACTTC. The encoded protein is CASSLALAGGPHEQYF. Supplemented by reference TRBV11-3 and TRBJ2-7, the full variable domain reads EAGVVQSPRYKIIEKKQPVAFWCNPISGHNTLYWYLQNLGQGPELLIRYENEEAVDDSQLPKDRFSAERLKGVDSTLKIQPAELGDSAVYLCASSLALAGGPHEQYFGPGTRLTVT.

The rearrangement links TRBV18 to TRBJ2-6; TRBD1 agrees at 11 bases. The ends lost 4 bases at V and 1 base at J; junction bases unmatched: 3. This CDR3 is built from 17 residues. CDR1 and CDR2 (germline): KGHSH, LQKENI. CDR3 amino acids: CASSRTGGASGANVLTF. The CDR3, as DNA: TGTGCCAGCTCACGGACAGGGGGCGCTTCTGGGGCCAACGTCCTGACTTTC.

This chain's CDR3 is CASSLGPRNEQFF. The CDR3 nucleotides read TGTGCCAGCAGTTTAGGTCCCAGGAATGAGCAGTTCTTC. The chain combines TRBV12-3 or TRBV12-4 with TRBJ2-1; D remains ambiguous. This CDR3 contains 13 residues. V was shortened by 1 base and J by 7 bases, with 8 bases between the two germline ends.

The V and J genes are TRBV13 and TRBJ2-2; 13 bases fit TRBD2. The CDR3 contains 18 residues. V was pared by 6 bases and J by 6 bases, with 13 bases of the junction left unmatched. From germline, CDR1 is PRHDT and CDR2 FYEKMQ (reference sequence). The CDR3 sequence: CASSPRTGLAGVPGELFF. The CDR3 region has the DNA TGTGCCAGCAGTCCAAGAACCGGACTAGCGGGAGTACCCGGGGAGCTGTTTTTT.

The CDR3 is CATSDLSPGTSGSYNEQFF. CDR3 coding DNA: TGTGCCACCAGTGATTTGTCTCCCGGGACTAGCGGATCCTACAATGAGCAGTTCTTC. The rearrangement joins TRBV24-1 to TRBJ2-1; 11 positions agree with TRBD2. V shed 0 bases, J shed 1 base, and the junction held 7 bases outside the gene matches. Germline CDR1 and CDR2: KGHDR and SFDVKD. The CDR3 consists of 19 residues.

The chain couples TRBV1 to TRBJ2-7; the table's D call, TRBD2, has no DNA check behind it. TRBV1 is recorded as a pseudogene. CDR3 length equals 19 residues. CDR3 sequence: CTSSQACLSGLTFWGEQYF. The CDR3 nucleotides read TGCACCAGCAGCCAAGCGTGTTTGTCGGGACTAACATTTTGGGGCGAGCAGTACTTC.

V is TRBV4-2 and J is TRBJ2-5; 7 bases match TRBD2. From germline, CDR1 is LGHNA and CDR2 YNFKEQ. The CDR3 has 16 amino acids. V shed 0 bases and J 5 bases; nucleotides not matched to a gene: 9. For the CDR3, the DNA is TGTGCCAGCAGCCAAGAGGGAAGCGGGATCGGGGAGACCCAGTACTTC. This gives the protein CASSQEGSGIGETQYF.

V is TRBV7-8 and J is TRBJ1-2; a possible D gene is TRBD1 (5 bases). Germline V gene lookup returns CDR1 SGHVS and CDR2 FQNEAQ. The length of the CDR3 is 13 residues. The V gene lost 0 bases and the J gene lost 7 bases, with 9 bases spanning the gap. The CDR3 region has the DNA TGTGCCAGCAGCTTAGCGTCCGGGGGTGGCTACACCTTC. It codes for CASSLASGGGYTF.

The rearrangement uses TRBV28 and TRBJ2-7; no clear D. Trimming stripped 3 bases from V and 4 bases from J, with 7 bases between. This CDR3 is 12 amino acids long. The germline V gene encodes CDR1 MDHEN and CDR2 SYDVKM. CDR3 nucleotide sequence: TGTGCCAGCAGTTTCCAGGAATACGAGCAGTACTTC. As protein: CASSFQEYEQYF.

The chain couples TRBV29-1 to TRBJ1-2; 7 bases are shared with TRBD1. V shed 7 bases and J 8 bases; nucleotides not matched to a gene: 10. CDR3 size: 12 residues. The germline V gene encodes CDR1 SQVTM and CDR2 ANQGSEA. CDR3 sequence (DNA): TGCAGCGACCGCGACAGGGCAGGCGGCTACACCTTC. Its protein product is CSDRDRAGGYTF.

This clone was seen a handful of times. The CDR3 DNA reads TGTGCCAGCAGCTCATATAGCGGGAGCGGTGCCAAAAACATTCAGTACTTC. Translated, it gives CASSSYSGSGAKNIQYF. The rearrangement joins TRBV7-9 to TRBJ2-4; 9 bases align to TRBD2. The CDR3 totals 17 residues. CDR1 is SEHNR, CDR2 FQNEAQ, per germline (reference sequence). The junction had 8 bases not matched to a gene; V was cut back by 4 bases and J by 1 base.

The V and J genes are TRBV14 and TRBJ2-7, with TRBD2 identical over 13 bases. The CDR3 totals 15 residues. From germline, CDR1 is SGHDN and CDR2 FVKESK. The junction had 3 bases not matched to a gene; V was cut back by 4 bases and J by 3 bases. CDR3 residues: CASSRRTSGSYEQYF. CDR3 DNA sequence: TGTGCCAGCAGCCGGCGGACTAGCGGGAGCTACGAGCAGTACTTC.

This clone was seen only once. The V gene is TRBV6-5, the J gene TRBJ2-7, with 9 bases aligning to TRBD2. Looked up from germline, CDR1 is MNHEY and CDR2 is SVGAGI. The CDR3 covers 14 residues. Losses at the gene ends were 5 bases for V and 3 bases for J; bases not matched to a gene: 5. The CDR3 protein is CASSRREGLYEQYF. DNA of the CDR3: TGTGCCAGCAGTCGGCGGGAGGGCCTCTACGAGCAGTACTTC.

This clone was seen just once. The chain couples TRBV11-3 to TRBJ2-7; D might be TRBD1 (7 bases). The CDR3 runs 14 residues. Per the germline V gene, CDR1 is SGHNT and CDR2 is YENEEA. The germline V and J ends were trimmed by 5 bases and 0 bases, with 11 bases remaining between them. CDR3: CASSPRDSSYEQYF. The CDR3 DNA reads as TGTGCCAGCAGCCCGCGGGACAGCTCCTACGAGCAGTACTTC. Full variable domain (rest looked up from reference TRBV11-3 and TRBJ2-7): EAGVVQSPRYKIIEKKQPVAFWCNPISGHNTLYWYLQNLGQGPELLIRYENEEAVDDSQLPKDRFSAERLKGVDSTLKIQPAELGDSAVYLCASSPRDSSYEQYFGPGTRLTVT.

The chain uses TRBV5-1 and TRBJ2-2, with D possibly TRBD1 on 5 matching bases. The CDR3 has 13 residues. Germline CDR1 is SGHRS and CDR2 is YFSETQ. V gave up 0 bases and J gave up 7 bases, with 7 bases separating them. The CDR3 spells CASSLVQDGELFF. The CDR3 bases are TGCGCCAGCAGCTTGGTACAGGACGGGGAGCTGTTTTTT.

This clone was recorded only once. V is TRBV5-1 and J is TRBJ1-6; 7 bases line up with TRBD1. CDR1 is SGHRS, CDR2 YFSETQ, per germline. This CDR3 is built from 17 residues. The trim removed 0 bases at V and 6 bases at J, leaving 9 bases unmatched. The CDR3 loop reads CASSLGARGFGNSPLHF. The CDR3 DNA reads as TGCGCCAGCAGCTTGGGTGCCAGGGGGTTTGGTAATTCACCCCTCCACTTT.

CDR3 coding DNA: TGTGCCTGGAGTGTACGCGGGCACCTGAACACTGAAGCTTTCTTT. Residues: CAWSVRGHLNTEAFF. The chain uses TRBV30 and TRBJ1-1; D unclear. The CDR3 spans 15 residues. CDR1 is GTSNPN, CDR2 SVGIG, per germline (reference sequence). Trimming pared 0 bases from V and 0 bases from J, leaving 11 bases between.

This chain uses TRBV12-3 or TRBV12-4 with TRBJ2-7; D is unclear. V lost 3 bases to trimming and J lost 1 base, with 7 bases between them. CDR3 length: 13 amino acids. CDR3 nucleotides: TGTGCCAGCAGTTTCCGTTATTCCTACGAGCAGTACTTC. This translates into CASSFRYSYEQYF.

The rearrangement uses TRBV5-1 and TRBJ2-1; 9 nucleotides match TRBD2. Germline lookup yields CDR1 SGHRS and CDR2 YFSETQ. The CDR3 covers 16 residues. V was pared by 4 bases and J by 5 bases, with 10 bases of the junction left unmatched. The CDR3 DNA sequence: TGCGCCAGCAGCCCAATTAGCGGGAGAGGAAACAATGAGCAGTTCTTC. As protein: CASSPISGRGNNEQFF.

The rearrangement joins TRBV11-3 to TRBJ2-1; TRBD2 aligns across 11 bases. The ends lost 3 bases at V and 8 bases at J; junction bases unmatched: 6. The germline CDR1 and CDR2 sequences are SGHNT and YENEEA. The length of the CDR3 is 15 residues. The CDR3 sequence: CASSLFSGRADEQFF. The CDR3 DNA sequence: TGTGCCAGCAGCTTGTTTAGCGGGAGGGCGGATGAGCAGTTCTTC.

This clone is a singleton in its sample. This chain links TRBV11-3 with TRBJ2-7, with D perhaps matching TRBD2 (5 bases). CDR3 size: 12 residues. V was trimmed by 5 bases and J by 4 bases, leaving 9 bases between them. Looked up from germline, CDR1 is SGHNT and CDR2 is YENEEA. CDR3 coding DNA: TGTGCCAGCAGCGGACTTGAATACGAGCAGTACTTC. This encodes CASSGLEYEQYF.

This chain joins TRBV25-1 and TRBJ1-3; 7 nucleotides agree with TRBD1. The germline V gene has CDR1 MGHDK and CDR2 SYGVNS. The CDR3 extends over 13 amino acids. With V trimmed by 7 bases and J by 6 bases, 6 bases remained unmatched. The CDR3: CASTKTGENTIYF. DNA of the CDR3: TGTGCCAGCACCAAAACAGGGGAAAACACCATATATTTT.

This clone was observed once. This chain links TRBV14 with TRBJ1-1; TRBD1 might be the D (6 bases). Trimming removed 4 bases at V and 1 base at J, with 13 bases between. Germline values: CDR1 SGHDN, CDR2 FVKESK. This CDR3 is built from 15 residues. In DNA, the CDR3 is TGTGCCAGCAGCCTTATGGACAGAAAGAACACTGAAGCTTTCTTT. It translates to CASSLMDRKNTEAFF.

The chain couples TRBV2 to TRBJ2-1; TRBD2 matches 11 bases. Germline lookup yields CDR1 SNHLY and CDR2 FYNNEI. V gave up 6 bases and J gave up 7 bases; unmatched junction bases: 14. The length of the CDR3 is 17 residues. The CDR3 nucleotides read TGTGCCAGCAGGAGGACTAGCGGGTCGGGGATCCTTAATGAGCAGTTCTTC. Protein: CASRRTSGSGILNEQFF.

This clone came up a few times. The rearrangement joins TRBV28 to TRBJ2-3; 9 bases match TRBD2. This CDR3 has 18 amino acids. Losses at the gene ends were 2 bases for V and 0 bases for J; bases not matched to a gene: 9. CDR1 and CDR2 (germline): MDHEN, SYDVKM. Here the CDR3 DNA reads TGTGCCAGCAGTTTAGTTAGCGGGAGATCACCAAGCACAGATACGCAGTATTTT. As protein: CASSLVSGRSPSTDTQYF.